Listed below are T cell receptor beta chains from one sample, sequenced in a study of shared clonotypes between healthy human individuals. Here immunoSEQ multiplex PCR was the method, and the copy in TCRdb shows in-frame clones only, minus some. Of hundreds of thousands of clones listed, 73% were seen once; the top ten hold around 1.8%. The sample taken for sequencing was memory CD4+ T cells sorted from blood. These TCRs come from a woman aged 30 to 39 in good health. Each CDR3 is given with its conserved first and last residue. Fields, in order: D gene, CDR3 length, V gene, clone size, J gene, CDR3 protein, CDR3 DNA. D genes are given only for firm matches. Some rows have no size entry. The others give once, few or many, or a class for an expanded clone.

D: TRBD1
length: 14
V: TRBV19
size: NA
J: TRBJ1-2
CDR3: CASTESPTGGGYTF
DNA: TGTGCCAGTACCGAATCCCCGACAGGGGGTGGCTACACCTTC

D: NA
length: 13
V: TRBV6-1
size: NA
J: TRBJ1-5
CDR3: CASSDSDLQPQHF
DNA: TGTGCCAGCAGCGACTCGGACCTTCAGCCCCAGCATTTT

D: NA
length: 15
V: TRBV5-1
size: NA
J: TRBJ2-7
CDR3: CASSRPGPASYEQYF
DNA: TGCGCCAGCAGCCGCCCCGGGCCTGCCTCCTACGAGCAGTACTTC

D: TRBD1
length: 18
V: TRBV28
size: NA
J: TRBJ1-4
CDR3: CASTPITGQGSPNEKLFF
DNA: TGTGCCAGCACCCCTATCACCGGACAGGGGTCCCCTAATGAAAAACTGTTTTTT

D: NA
length: 12
V: TRBV28
size: NA
J: TRBJ1-2
CDR3: CASSPRGRGYTF
DNA: TGTGCCAGCAGTCCGAGGGGCAGGGGCTACACCTTC

D: NA
length: 15
V: TRBV18
size: few
J: TRBJ2-2
CDR3: CASSPGSANTGELFF
DNA: TGTGCCAGCTCACCAGGGTCCGCGAACACCGGGGAGCTGTTTTTT

D: TRBD1
length: 15
V: TRBV28
size: once
J: TRBJ1-2
CDR3: CASSTGGQGSYGYTF
DNA: TGTGCCAGCAGTACTGGGGGACAGGGATCCTATGGCTACACCTTC

D: NA
length: 15
V: TRBV4-1
size: few
J: TRBJ2-7
CDR3: CASSQEISDRKGQYF
DNA: TGCGCCAGCAGCCAAGAGATATCGGACCGAAAGGGGCAGTACTTC

D: NA
length: 14
V: TRBV7-8
size: many
J: TRBJ2-7
CDR3: CASSLLTGSYEQYF
DNA: TGTGCCAGCAGCCTACTGACAGGTTCCTACGAGCAGTACTTC

D: TRBD2
length: 15
V: TRBV19
size: NA
J: TRBJ2-1
CDR3: CATSLSGRGGNEQFF
DNA: TGTGCCACCAGTCTTAGCGGGAGAGGGGGCAATGAGCAGTTCTTC

D: TRBD1
length: 15
V: TRBV2
size: NA
J: TRBJ1-5
CDR3: CASSATGGAGQPQHF
DNA: TGTGCCAGCAGTGCGACAGGGGGCGCGGGTCAGCCCCAGCATTTT

D: NA
length: 14
V: TRBV5-1
size: NA
J: TRBJ2-3
CDR3: CASSPARSTDTQYF
DNA: TGCGCCAGCAGCCCTGCTAGGAGCACAGATACGCAGTATTTT

D: NA
length: 14
V: TRBV7-2
size: NA
J: TRBJ1-4
CDR3: CASSPTGPGEKLFF
DNA: TGTGCCAGCAGCCCTACAGGGCCGGGGGAAAAACTGTTTTTT

D: TRBD2
length: 17
V: TRBV11-2
size: once
J: TRBJ2-2
CDR3: CASSLPGLAGDDGELFF
DNA: TGTGCCAGCAGCTTACCAGGACTAGCGGGAGATGACGGGGAGCTGTTTTTT

D: TRBD2
length: 17
V: TRBV11-2
size: NA
J: TRBJ2-7
CDR3: CASSQDLLAGGGDEQYF
DNA: TGTGCCAGCAGCCAAGATCTACTAGCGGGAGGTGGGGACGAGCAGTACTTC

D: NA
length: 11
V: TRBV5-4
size: few
J: TRBJ2-5
CDR3: CASSFSETQYF
DNA: TGTGCCAGCAGCTTTTCGGAGACCCAGTACTTC

D: NA
length: 15
V: TRBV6-5
size: NA
J: TRBJ2-7
CDR3: CASSYSGPRGYEQYF
DNA: TGTGCCAGCAGTTACTCGGGACCCCGGGGCTACGAGCAGTACTTC

D: NA
length: 13
V: TRBV28
size: few
J: TRBJ1-5
CDR3: CASSWGSNQPQHF
DNA: TGTGCCAGCAGTTGGGGTAGCAATCAGCCCCAGCATTTT

D: NA
length: 14
V: TRBV4-1
size: NA
J: TRBJ1-5
CDR3: CASSSGISNQPQHF
DNA: TGCGCCAGCAGCTCTGGGATTAGCAATCAGCCCCAGCATTTT

D: TRBD2
length: 17
V: TRBV19
size: NA
J: TRBJ2-5
CDR3: CASSRGSGSGFVETQYF
DNA: TGTGCCAGTAGTAGGGGAAGCGGGAGTGGGTTCGTAGAGACCCAGTACTTC

D: NA
length: 14
V: TRBV9
size: NA
J: TRBJ1-2
CDR3: CASSATASLGGYTF
DNA: TGTGCCAGCAGTGCCACCGCCTCCCTTGGTGGCTACACCTTC

D: TRBD1
length: 14
V: TRBV11-2
size: NA
J: TRBJ2-7
CDR3: CASSPRQGGHEQYF
DNA: TGTGCCAGCAGCCCCCGACAGGGGGGCCACGAGCAGTACTTC

D: NA
length: 17
V: TRBV30
size: few
J: TRBJ2-1
CDR3: CACKRGERVLTYNEQFF
DNA: TGTGCCTGCAAACGGGGCGAGCGGGTGCTTACCTACAATGAGCAGTTCTTC

D: NA
length: 13
V: TRBV28
size: NA
J: TRBJ1-2
CDR3: CASSLVGGYGYTF
DNA: TGTGCCAGCAGTTTAGTGGGGGGTTATGGCTACACCTTC

D: NA
length: 11
V: TRBV7-2
size: NA
J: TRBJ2-3
CDR3: CASSLKDTQYF
DNA: TGTGCCAGCAGCCTAAAAGATACGCAGTATTTT

D: NA
length: 15
V: TRBV11-2
size: NA
J: TRBJ2-5
CDR3: CASSLLGTYQETQYF
DNA: TGTGCCAGCAGCTTATTGGGGACGTACCAAGAGACCCAGTACTTC

D: TRBD1
length: 16
V: TRBV5-1
size: NA
J: TRBJ2-7
CDR3: CASSLRSGTGGYEQYF
DNA: TGCGCCAGCAGCTTGAGATCCGGGACAGGGGGATACGAGCAGTACTTC

D: NA
length: 14
V: TRBV5-1
size: once
J: TRBJ1-3
CDR3: CASSSRAVGNTIYF
DNA: TGCGCCAGCAGTTCCCGGGCGGTGGGAAACACCATATATTTT

D: NA
length: 11
V: TRBV5-4
size: NA
J: TRBJ2-5
CDR3: CASSSSGLQYF
DNA: TGTGCCAGCAGCTCATCAGGGTTGCAGTACTTC

D: NA
length: 16
V: TRBV9
size: NA
J: TRBJ1-3
CDR3: CASSPPRLRSGNTIYF
DNA: TGTGCCAGCAGCCCACCCCGGCTACGGTCTGGAAACACCATATATTTT

D: TRBD1
length: 14
V: TRBV28
size: NA
J: TRBJ1-2
CDR3: CASSSGQGTYGYTF
DNA: TGTGCCAGCAGTTCAGGACAGGGGACCTATGGCTACACCTTC

D: TRBD1
length: 15
V: TRBV25-1
size: NA
J: TRBJ1-5
CDR3: CASSDGTGGNQPQHF
DNA: TGTGCCAGCAGTGATGGGACAGGGGGTAATCAGCCCCAGCATTTT

D: TRBD1
length: 19
V: TRBV19
size: NA
J: TRBJ2-5
CDR3: CASSPHGGQGRGGRKTQYF
DNA: TGTGCCAGTAGTCCTCACGGAGGACAGGGAAGAGGAGGAAGGAAGACCCAGTACTTC

D: NA
length: 15
V: TRBV5-4
size: once
J: TRBJ1-2
CDR3: CASSNGLPGAMGYTF
DNA: TGTGCCAGCAGCAACGGGCTTCCTGGGGCTATGGGCTACACCTTC

D: NA
length: 15
V: TRBV7-9
size: once
J: TRBJ1-5
CDR3: CASSSSDRPTEPQHF
DNA: TGTGCCAGCAGCTCCTCAGACAGGCCAACGGAGCCCCAGCATTTT

D: NA
length: 13
V: TRBV18
size: NA
J: TRBJ1-2
CDR3: CASSPGTTHGYTF
DNA: TGTGCCAGCTCACCAGGGACTACTCATGGCTACACCTTC

D: NA
length: 14
V: TRBV18
size: NA
J: TRBJ1-1
CDR3: CASSQVQGATEAFF
DNA: TGTGCCAGCTCACAAGTCCAGGGAGCCACTGAAGCTTTCTTT

D: NA
length: 13
V: TRBV19
size: once
J: TRBJ2-7
CDR3: CASSIDRSGEQYF
DNA: TGTGCCAGTAGTATAGATCGCAGTGGCGAGCAGTACTTC

D: NA
length: 14
V: TRBV5-4
size: once
J: TRBJ2-2
CDR3: CASSPGRDTGELFF
DNA: TGTGCCAGCAGCCCGGGCAGGGACACCGGGGAGCTGTTTTTT

D: TRBD2
length: 14
V: TRBV5-1
size: NA
J: TRBJ2-7
CDR3: CASYTGTKAYEQYF
DNA: TGCGCCAGCTACACCGGGACTAAAGCCTACGAGCAGTACTTC

D: TRBD2
length: 21
V: TRBV19
size: once
J: TRBJ2-3
CDR3: CASSIDRGSGSLIPSTDTQYF
DNA: TGTGCCAGTAGTATAGATCGCGGTAGCGGGAGCTTGATACCCAGCACAGATACGCAGTATTTT

D: TRBD1
length: 16
V: TRBV18
size: NA
J: TRBJ1-4
CDR3: CASSPPFGTGNEKLFF
DNA: TGTGCCAGCTCACCCCCTTTCGGGACAGGGAATGAAAAACTGTTTTTT

D: NA
length: 13
V: TRBV7-9
size: NA
J: TRBJ2-1
CDR3: CASSLSGYNEQFF
DNA: TGTGCCAGCAGCTTAAGCGGCTACAATGAGCAGTTCTTC

D: TRBD2
length: 16
V: TRBV25-1
size: NA
J: TRBJ2-7
CDR3: CASSDQLAGGIYEQYF
DNA: TGTGCCAGCAGTGACCAACTAGCGGGAGGTATCTACGAGCAGTACTTC

D: NA
length: 12
V: TRBV5-6
size: NA
J: TRBJ1-1
CDR3: CASSLRATEAFF
DNA: TGTGCCAGCAGCTTGCGGGCTACTGAAGCTTTCTTT

D: NA
length: 16
V: TRBV7-9
size: NA
J: TRBJ1-3
CDR3: CASSLAAPGAGNTIYF
DNA: TGTGCCAGCAGCTTAGCAGCCCCAGGGGCAGGAAACACCATATATTTT

D: NA
length: 13
V: TRBV25-1
size: NA
J: TRBJ2-5
CDR3: CASSPLGRETQYF
DNA: TGTGCCAGCAGTCCACTAGGGAGGGAGACCCAGTACTTC

D: NA
length: 15
V: TRBV2
size: NA
J: TRBJ2-5
CDR3: CASSGWGGGSETQYF
DNA: TGTGCCAGCAGTGGATGGGGGGGCGGTTCAGAGACCCAGTACTTC

D: NA
length: 14
V: TRBV6-1
size: NA
J: TRBJ2-7
CDR3: CASTLEEALGEQYF
DNA: TGTGCCAGCACCCTTGAGGAGGCCTTAGGCGAGCAGTACTTC

D: NA
length: 15
V: TRBV30
size: NA
J: TRBJ2-2
CDR3: CAYNRQVANTGELFF
DNA: TGTGCCTACAACCGCCAGGTCGCGAACACCGGGGAGCTGTTTTTT

D: TRBD2
length: 15
V: TRBV29-1
size: NA
J: TRBJ2-2
CDR3: CSGTTSGLDTGELFF
DNA: TGCAGCGGAACGACTAGCGGGTTGGACACCGGGGAGCTGTTTTTT

D: NA
length: 13
V: TRBV5-1
size: NA
J: TRBJ2-3
CDR3: CASSPLGFDTQYF
DNA: TGCGCCAGCAGCCCACTAGGATTTGATACGCAGTATTTT

D: NA
length: 15
V: TRBV5-6
size: NA
J: TRBJ1-5
CDR3: CASSLAGSQGQPQHF
DNA: TGTGCCAGCAGCTTGGCAGGCAGTCAGGGTCAGCCCCAGCATTTT

D: TRBD2
length: 16
V: TRBV7-9
size: NA
J: TRBJ2-3
CDR3: CASSLASSGSTDTQYF
DNA: TGTGCCAGCAGCTTAGCGTCTAGCGGGAGTACAGATACGCAGTATTTT

D: TRBD1
length: 14
V: TRBV30
size: NA
J: TRBJ1-4
CDR3: CAWNTGGLNEKLFF
DNA: TGTGCCTGGAATACAGGGGGCCTGAATGAAAAACTGTTTTTT

D: TRBD2
length: 15
V: TRBV6-5
size: NA
J: TRBJ2-5
CDR3: CASSGWTSGSETQYF
DNA: TGTGCCAGCAGTGGATGGACTAGCGGCTCCGAGACCCAGTACTTC

D: NA
length: 13
V: TRBV2
size: few
J: TRBJ1-3
CDR3: CASQQGSGNTIYF
DNA: TGTGCCAGCCAGCAGGGTTCTGGAAACACCATATATTTT

D: TRBD1
length: 13
V: TRBV19
size: few
J: TRBJ1-5
CDR3: CASSGTGGQPQHF
DNA: TGTGCCAGTTCCGGGACAGGGGGCCAGCCCCAGCATTTT

D: NA
length: 14
V: TRBV30
size: NA
J: TRBJ2-2
CDR3: CASNGAGGTGELFF
DNA: TGTGCCTCGAACGGAGCAGGTGGGACCGGGGAGCTGTTTTTT

D: TRBD1
length: 14
V: TRBV7-9
size: NA
J: TRBJ2-7
CDR3: CASSLTGVWYEQYF
DNA: TGTGCCAGCAGCCTTACAGGGGTATGGTACGAGCAGTACTTC